This T cell receptor beta chain was captured by sequencing in a study of blood T cell repertoires in COVID-19. At the level of the study: Spain, Italy and the United States supplied samples that represented acute and convalescent COVID-19.

This clone was seen once. As processed by the authors: Amplification from reference gene primers served as the basis for estimated nucleated cell counts. Measured with immunoSEQ multiplex PCR; TCRdb has only the in-frame clones, and not every one. V, J and clone size reflect that table, while D and trimming were determined from the DNA. The table lists some 110,000 clones, more than 75% of them singletons. J lost 4 bases, V lost 0 bases, and 6 bases had no gene match. Germline assignment: CDR1 SGHRS and CDR2 YFSETQ. The CDR3 length is 17 residues. This clonotype was sampled from a man aged 35-49 years with acute or convalescent COVID-19. Specimen: peripheral blood. The V and J genes are TRBV5-1 and TRBJ2-1, with TRBD2 matching over 11 bases. CDR3: CASSLGQLAGVYNEQFF. The CDR3 nucleotides read TGCGCCAGCAGCTTGGGGCAACTAGCGGGAGTTTACAATGAGCAGTTCTTC.